The clone carrying this T cell receptor beta chain was detected many times. The sample originates from a study of blood T cell repertoires in COVID-19. About the research overall: COVID-19 samples collected from the United States, Italy and Spain covered acute and convalescent phases.

Sequenced by immunoSEQ multiplex PCR; TCRdb stores in-frame clones only, minus some. The sample lists about 88,000 clones; over 75% were seen once. This CDR3 comprises 15 residues. Germline CDR1 is MDHEN and CDR2 is SYDVKM. The junction had 7 bases not matched to a gene; V was cut back by 5 bases and J by 2 bases. The origin of this receptor is a woman aged 80 or over with acute or convalescent COVID-19. The sample taken for sequencing was peripheral blood. This chain uses TRBV28 with TRBJ2-7; 9 bases fit TRBD1. CDR3: CASSPPGQGAYEQYF. In nucleotides, the CDR3 is TGTGCCAGCAGTCCTCCGGGACAGGGTGCCTACGAGCAGTACTTC.